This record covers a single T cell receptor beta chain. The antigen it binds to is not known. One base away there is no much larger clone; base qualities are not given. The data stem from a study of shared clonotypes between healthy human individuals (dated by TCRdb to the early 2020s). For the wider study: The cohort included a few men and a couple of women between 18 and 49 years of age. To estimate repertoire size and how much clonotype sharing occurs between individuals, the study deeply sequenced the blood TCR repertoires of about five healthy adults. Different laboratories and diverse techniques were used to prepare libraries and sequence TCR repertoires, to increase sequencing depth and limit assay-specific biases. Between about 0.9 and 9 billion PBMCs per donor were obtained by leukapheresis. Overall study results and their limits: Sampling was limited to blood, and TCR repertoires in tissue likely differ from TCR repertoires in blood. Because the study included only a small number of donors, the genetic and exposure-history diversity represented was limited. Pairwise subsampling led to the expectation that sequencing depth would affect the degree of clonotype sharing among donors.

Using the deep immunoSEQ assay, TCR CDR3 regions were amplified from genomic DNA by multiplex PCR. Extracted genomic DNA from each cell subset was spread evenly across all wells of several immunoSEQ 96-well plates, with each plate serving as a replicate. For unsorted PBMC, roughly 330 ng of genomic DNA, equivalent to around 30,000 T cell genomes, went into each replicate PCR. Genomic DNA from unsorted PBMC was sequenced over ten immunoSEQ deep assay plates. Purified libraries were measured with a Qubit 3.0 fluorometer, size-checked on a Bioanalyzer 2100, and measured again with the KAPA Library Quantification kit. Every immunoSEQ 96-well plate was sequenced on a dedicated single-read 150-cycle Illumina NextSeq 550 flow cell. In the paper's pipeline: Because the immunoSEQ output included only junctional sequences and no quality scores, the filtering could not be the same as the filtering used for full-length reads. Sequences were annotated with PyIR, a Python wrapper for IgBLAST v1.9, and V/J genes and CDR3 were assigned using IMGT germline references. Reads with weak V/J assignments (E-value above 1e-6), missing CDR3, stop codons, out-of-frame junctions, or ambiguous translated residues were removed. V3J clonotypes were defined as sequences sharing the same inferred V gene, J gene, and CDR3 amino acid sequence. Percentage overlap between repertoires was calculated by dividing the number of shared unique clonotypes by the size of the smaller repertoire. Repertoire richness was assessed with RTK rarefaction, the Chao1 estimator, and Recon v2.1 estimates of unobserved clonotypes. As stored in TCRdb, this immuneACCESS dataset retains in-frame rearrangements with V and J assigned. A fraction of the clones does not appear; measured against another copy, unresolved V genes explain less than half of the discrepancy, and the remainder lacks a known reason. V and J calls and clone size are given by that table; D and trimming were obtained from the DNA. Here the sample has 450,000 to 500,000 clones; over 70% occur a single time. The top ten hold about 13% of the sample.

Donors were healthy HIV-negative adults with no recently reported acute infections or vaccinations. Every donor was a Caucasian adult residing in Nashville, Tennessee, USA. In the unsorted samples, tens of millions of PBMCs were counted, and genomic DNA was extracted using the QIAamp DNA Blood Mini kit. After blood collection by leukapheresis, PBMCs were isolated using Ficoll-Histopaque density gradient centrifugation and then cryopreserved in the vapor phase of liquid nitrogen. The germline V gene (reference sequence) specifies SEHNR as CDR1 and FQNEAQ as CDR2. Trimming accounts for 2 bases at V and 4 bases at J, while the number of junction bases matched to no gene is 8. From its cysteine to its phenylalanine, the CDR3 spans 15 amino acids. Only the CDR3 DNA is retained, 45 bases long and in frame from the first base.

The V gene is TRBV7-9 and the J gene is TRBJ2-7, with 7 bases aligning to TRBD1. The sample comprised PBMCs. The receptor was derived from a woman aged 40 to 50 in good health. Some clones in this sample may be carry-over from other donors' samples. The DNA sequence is TGTGCCAGCAGCTTATTGGCAGGGGGACGATACGAGCAGTACTTC. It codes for CASSLLAGGRYEQYF. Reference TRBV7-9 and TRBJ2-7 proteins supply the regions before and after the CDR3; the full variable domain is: DTGVSQNPRHKITKRGQNVTFRCDPISEHNRLYWYRQTLGQGPEFLTYFQNEAQLEKSRLLSDRFSAERPKGSFSTLEIQRTEQGDSAMYLCASSLLAGGRYEQYFGPGTRLTVT.